This T cell receptor (beta chain) is drawn from a study of T cells in Graves' hyperthyroidism and ophthalmopathy. Findings and caveats of the study: Blood also contained most expanded thyroid clonotypes above 0.001.

Per germline, CDR1 SQVTM and CDR2 ANQGSEA. The ends were cut back, 4 bases at V and 2 bases at J, with 10 bases in the middle. This CDR3 comprises 13 residues. Amplification yielded TCR beta CDR3 regions, with RNA transcripts as the source. An initial round of RT-PCR targeting the TCR CDR3 relied on the HTBI primer set. MiXCR, applied by TCRdb to the multiplex PCR reads, yields one record per CDR3 protein. The table includes hundreds of thousands of distinct CDR3 sequences, roughly 15% detected once. This clonotype was counted many times. Its antigen remains unknown. This chain uses TRBV29-1 with TRBJ2-3; TRBD1 is a possible D gene (5 bases). Sequenced sample: blood. This TCR was sampled from a young woman with Graves' hyperthyroidism. CDR3 bases: TGCAGCGTTGGGGGCAGATTCACAGATACGCAGTATTTT. Protein: CSVGGRFTDTQYF.